This TCR beta chain was sequenced in a study of T cell repertoires in cytomegalovirus infection. Trimming left V 3 bases short and J 6 bases short, with 14 bases between. This CDR3 region has 15 residues. This clonotype was seen at least ten times. TCRdb passed the reads through MiXCR, listing each CDR3 protein once. In the table there are around 740,000 distinct CDR3 sequences, roughly a third of which are singletons. The receptor's source is a human donor in good health (CMV status not recorded). Some clones in this sample may be carry-over from other donors' samples. The sample consisted of PBMCs. This rearrangement joins TRBV12-3 or TRBV12-4 to TRBJ2-2, with D maybe TRBD2 (6 bases). The CDR3 loop reads CASSFMRGKAGELFF. In DNA form, the CDR3 reads TGTGCCAGCAGTTTTATGCGGGGCAAGGCCGGGGAGCTGTTTTTT.